These T cell receptor beta chains were read from a single sample in a study of blood T cell repertoires in COVID-19. Repertoires were generated with immunoSEQ multiplex PCR, while TCRdb's copy carries only in-frame clones and drops some. The sample has 70,000 or so clones; approximately 87% are singletons. Sequenced sample: peripheral blood. These receptors were obtained from a man aged 50-59 years with active COVID-19. Both conserved end residues are part of each CDR3. A D gene is named only where the DNA matches it firmly. The size field is filled for only some rows; it gives once, few, many or a size class.

V gene	D gene	CDR3 length	J gene	clone size	CDR3 DNA	CDR3 protein
TRBV7-3	TRBD1	14	TRBJ1-2	medium-sized	TGTGCCAGCAGCTCGGGACAGCAGGACTATGGCTACACCTTC	CASSSGQQDYGYTF
TRBV7-2	.	12	TRBJ2-1	.	.	CASSLFLSEQFF
TRBV4-3	.	15	TRBJ1-1	.	TGCGCCAGCAGCCGGGAACAGGGTCTAAACACTGAAGCTTTCTTT	CASSREQGLNTEAFF
TRBV5-4	TRBD1	15	TRBJ1-2	.	TGTGCCAGCAGCCCAGGACAGGGAGGGATTTATGGCTACACCTTC	CASSPGQGGIYGYTF
TRBV4-2	.	14	TRBJ1-2	once	TGTGCCAGCACCCCGGGCGGAGGAAACTATGGCTACACCTTC	CASTPGGGNYGYTF
TRBV5-4	.	15	TRBJ1-2	.	TGTGCCAGCAGCTTTTGGGGCAGGGGAAGGATTGGCTACACCTTC	CASSFWGRGRIGYTF
TRBV4-1	TRBD1	15	TRBJ1-2	.	TGCGCCAGCAGCCAAGCCAACAGGGGTAGTTATGGCTACACCTTC	CASSQANRGSYGYTF
TRBV9	TRBD1	20	TRBJ2-3	.	TGTGCCAGCAGCGCCAGGACAGGGAGCAGTAGCCCGCGGGACACAGATACGCAGTATTTT	CASSARTGSSSPRDTDTQYF
TRBV9	TRBD2	14	TRBJ2-3	.	TGTGCCAGCAGCCCAAGCGGGAGTACAGATACGCAGTATTTT	CASSPSGSTDTQYF
TRBV28	.	14	TRBJ1-5	.	TGTGCCAGCATACCTGGACAGCGAAATCAGCCCCAGCATTTT	CASIPGQRNQPQHF
TRBV9	TRBD2	16	TRBJ2-1	.	TGTGCCAGCAGCGTAGCGGGTAGCGGGAGGCCCAATGAGCAGTTCTTC	CASSVAGSGRPNEQFF
TRBV2	TRBD1	13	TRBJ1-1	once	TGTGCCAGCAAATGGACAGGGGACGGTGAAGCTTTCTTT	CASKWTGDGEAFF
TRBV3-1/TRBV3-2	.	15	TRBJ2-2	.	TGTGCCAGCAGCCAAGTAGGGGAGAACACCGGGGAGCTGTTTTTT	CASSQVGENTGELFF
TRBV20-1	.	12	TRBJ2-3	.	TGCAGTGCTAGTCGTGGGAGCGATACGCAGTATTTT	CSASRGSDTQYF
TRBV11-3	TRBD2	15	TRBJ2-1	.	TGTGCCAGCAGCTCATTTAGCGGGAGGGCCAATGAGCAGTTCTTC	CASSSFSGRANEQFF
TRBV18	.	15	TRBJ2-2	.	TGTGCCAGCTCACCAACAGGGTCGGGGACCGGGGAGCTGTTTTTT	CASSPTGSGTGELFF
TRBV11-2	TRBD1	14	TRBJ2-7	.	TGTGCCAGCAGCTGGGACAGCCAGGCCCGCGAGCAGTACTTC	CASSWDSQAREQYF
TRBV19	TRBD2	15	TRBJ2-1	.	TGTGCCAGTAGTATTTGGCTAGCGGGAGCGGGTGAGCAGTTCTTC	CASSIWLAGAGEQFF
TRBV14	.	12	TRBJ2-2	.	TGTGCCAGCGGCAGGGTCACCGGGGAGCTGTTTTTT	CASGRVTGELFF
TRBV2	.	15	TRBJ1-6	.	TGTGCCAGCAGCGGTCTACGGGGCTATAATTCACCCCTCCACTTT	CASSGLRGYNSPLHF
TRBV19	.	15	TRBJ1-5	.	TGTGCCAGTAGTATCAGCGCCCCTAGCAATCAGCCCCAGCATTTT	CASSISAPSNQPQHF
TRBV18	.	15	TRBJ1-1	.	TGTGCCAGCTCACTAACGACAAGCTCGAACACTGAAGCTTTCTTT	CASSLTTSSNTEAFF
TRBV10-1	.	15	TRBJ2-7	.	TGCGCCAGCAGTCACATTAGCGCTAGCTCCTACGAGCAGTACTTC	CASSHISASSYEQYF
TRBV6-2/TRBV6-3	.	14	TRBJ1-1	.	TGTGCCAGCAGTTACTCTTGGGGGGACACTGAAGCTTTCTTT	CASSYSWGDTEAFF
TRBV6-2/TRBV6-3	TRBD1	14	TRBJ2-1	.	TGTGCCAGCAGTTGGGACAGCTCCTACAATGAGCAGTTCTTC	CASSWDSSYNEQFF
TRBV28	.	15	TRBJ1-1	.	TGTGCCAGCAGTTTATCGTCCAGGCCTAACACTGAAGCTTTCTTT	CASSLSSRPNTEAFF
TRBV27	.	14	TRBJ2-1	.	TGTGCCAGCACTTTCCGTCCCGGACTTAATGAGCAGTTCTTC	CASTFRPGLNEQFF
TRBV7-3	TRBD1	15	TRBJ2-5	.	TGTGCCAGCAGTCCTGGGACAGGGGTAGGGGAGACCCAGTACTTC	CASSPGTGVGETQYF
TRBV19	.	19	TRBJ1-2	once	TGTGCCAGTAGTATCACAACAGGAAATTCCTTCAGGGCCAACTATGGCTACACCTTC	CASSITTGNSFRANYGYTF
TRBV28	.	15	TRBJ2-2	.	TGTGCCAGCAGTCCTCCCTTGGCGGGATCCGGGGAGCTGTTTTTT	CASSPPLAGSGELFF
TRBV7-2	.	14	TRBJ1-4	.	TGTGCCAGCAGCTTCCGGGGGGCGGGTGAAAAACTGTTTTTT	CASSFRGAGEKLFF
TRBV27	.	13	TRBJ1-2	.	TGTGCCAGCAGTTTTTCGGGATCTAATGGCTACACCTTC	CASSFSGSNGYTF
TRBV9	.	15	TRBJ2-1	.	TGTGCCAGCAGCGTAGAAGGGGGCTCCTACAATGAGCAGTTCTTC	CASSVEGGSYNEQFF
TRBV5-4	TRBD1	13	TRBJ2-5	.	TGTGCCAGCAGCTTGCAGGGGGCTGGGACCCAGTACTTC	CASSLQGAGTQYF
TRBV2	.	14	TRBJ2-7	.	TGTGCCAGAAGCAGGGCAGGGAAAGTGTACGAGCAGTACTTC	CARSRAGKVYEQYF
TRBV18	TRBD1	15	TRBJ1-1	once	TGTGCCAGCTCACCCTCGACAGGGGGGGACACTGAAGCTTTCTTT	CASSPSTGGDTEAFF
TRBV5-1	.	11	TRBJ2-5	.	TGCGCCAGCAGCTCAATGGAGACCCAGTACTTC	CASSSMETQYF
TRBV24-1	TRBD1	15	TRBJ2-5	.	TGTGCCACCAGTGATCGGGGACAGGGAGTCGAGACCCAGTACTTC	CATSDRGQGVETQYF
TRBV28	TRBD2	16	TRBJ2-7	.	TGTGCCAGCAGTCCGACGGGACTAGCGGGTTCCTACGAGCAGTACTTC	CASSPTGLAGSYEQYF
TRBV28	TRBD1	16	TRBJ1-2	.	TGTGCCAGCAGTCTTGTCTCGGGACAGGGGGCGATTGGCTACACCTTC	CASSLVSGQGAIGYTF
TRBV2	.	13	TRBJ2-7	.	TGTGCCAGCAGTGAAATAGTGATCTTCGAGCAGTACTTC	CASSEIVIFEQYF
TRBV7-3	TRBD2	15	TRBJ2-3	.	TGTGCCAGCAGCTTATGGGGACTAGCCCCAGATACGCAGTATTTT	CASSLWGLAPDTQYF
TRBV10-3	.	14	TRBJ2-7	.	TGTGCCATCAGTCCCCGTCTCGGGGGAGTCGAGCAGTACTTC	CAISPRLGGVEQYF
TRBV6-5	TRBD1	14	TRBJ1-2	.	TGTGCCAGCAGACTAGGGGGCGCCGGGGGTGGCTACACCTTC	CASRLGGAGGGYTF
TRBV28	.	14	TRBJ2-7	.	TGTGCCAGCAGTTCTAGCCGTCCCTCGGGCGAGCAGTACTTC	CASSSSRPSGEQYF
TRBV5-4	.	14	TRBJ2-7	.	TGTGCCAGCAGCCCATGGTCGGGGGAGGACGAGCAGTACTTC	CASSPWSGEDEQYF
TRBV28	.	13	TRBJ1-1	.	TGTGCCAGCAGTTTTACAGTGAACACTGAAGCTTTCTTT	CASSFTVNTEAFF
TRBV9	.	13	TRBJ2-5	.	TGTGCCAGCAGCCTACAGGTCGGGGAGACCCAGTACTTC	CASSLQVGETQYF
TRBV6-5	TRBD2	15	TRBJ2-7	.	TGTGCCAGCAGTTACAATCTAGCGGGAGTGTCCGAGCAGTACTTC	CASSYNLAGVSEQYF
TRBV5-1	TRBD1	15	TRBJ1-1	.	TGCGCCAGCAGCTTCGGGGACAGGGGGCTTTCTGAAGCTTTCTTT	CASSFGDRGLSEAFF
TRBV28	.	16	TRBJ2-1	.	TGTGCCAGCCGCCCTTTTGGGACAAGGACCTACAATGAGCAGTTCTTC	CASRPFGTRTYNEQFF
TRBV19	TRBD2	13	TRBJ2-7	.	TGTGCCAGTAGACTAGCGGGAGGGTACGAGCAGTACTTC	CASRLAGGYEQYF
TRBV14	TRBD1	17	TRBJ2-7	once	TGTGCCAGCAGCCTTTTGGGAGCCGGACAGGACTCCTACGAGCAGTACTTC	CASSLLGAGQDSYEQYF
TRBV19	.	14	TRBJ2-5	.	TGTGCCAGTAGTCCCCAGGACAGACAAGAGACCCAGTACTTC	CASSPQDRQETQYF
TRBV15	.	13	TRBJ1-1	.	TGTGCCACCAACGCGGACAGGAACACTGAAGCTTTCTTT	CATNADRNTEAFF